This T cell receptor beta chain was sequenced in a study of blood T cell repertoires in COVID-19. The assay was immunoSEQ multiplex PCR, and TCRdb's table has in-frame clones only and misses some. The sample has 200,000 to 250,000 clones; about 90% are singletons. This CDR3 is 16 amino acids long. With V trimmed by 8 bases and J by 3 bases, 10 bases remained unmatched. CDR1 SNHLY and CDR2 FYNNEI come from the germline V gene. Resolution of symptoms, clearance, or two negative PCRs was present in recovered Cohort 3 donors. The sequenced material came from PBMCs or T cells enriched from blood (not recorded which). This TCR was recovered from a man between 25 and 39 years old who had recovered from COVID-19. V is TRBV2 and J is TRBJ2-7; 13 nucleotides match TRBD2. The CDR3 loop is CASRVGGTSGNYEQYF. CDR3 nucleotide sequence: TGTGCCAGCCGTGTCGGAGGGACTAGCGGGAACTACGAGCAGTACTTC.